The 22 T cell receptor beta chains given below trace back to one sample, sequenced in a study of T cell changes during pregnancy in multiple sclerosis. Assay used: immunoSEQ multiplex PCR; TCRdb lists only in-frame clones, some missing. The table has about 33,000 clones, approximately 91% seen once; the top ten hold approximately 2.8%. Sample: CD4+ T cells from peripheral blood mononuclear cells, taken in the third trimester of pregnancy. These receptors all come from a female donor in good health, enrolled as a control in a pregnancy study.

The CDR3 here is CASSVGGENIQYF. Written as DNA, the CDR3 is TGTGCCAGCAGCGTAGGGGGGGAGAACATTCAGTACTTC. The chain carries TRBV9 and TRBJ2-4; TRBD2 is a possible D gene (6 bases). V was pared by 0 bases and J by 7 bases, with 8 bases between. The CDR3 runs 13 residues. The germline gives CDR1 SGDLS, CDR2 YYNGEE.

This sequence joins TRBV28 and TRBJ2-1; 8 bases align to TRBD2. Germline CDR1 reads MDHEN; CDR2 reads SYDVKM. The CDR3 is 16 residues long. V dropped 4 bases and J dropped 4; count of bases not matched to a gene: 9. The CDR3 DNA reads TGTGCCAGCAGTTCTCCGGGAGGGGGTAGATACAATGAGCAGTTCTTC. Protein: CASSSPGGGRYNEQFF.

CDR3 sequence reads: CASSTKGALDNEQFF. In DNA form, the CDR3 reads TGCGCCAGCAGTACAAAGGGGGCCCTAGACAATGAGCAGTTCTTC. This chain uses TRBV10-1 with TRBJ2-1, with 7 nucleotides matching TRBD1. The germline V gene encodes CDR1 WNHNN and CDR2 SYGVQD (reference sequence). There are 15 residues in the CDR3. Trimming at V came to 5 bases and at J to 5 bases, leaving 9 bases not matched to a gene.

Comments on this clone: The conserved final phenylalanine or tryptophan is absent from the CDR3, which likely points to a read error. The rearrangement links TRBV7-2 to TRBJ1-2; 9 positions match TRBD1. The germline CDR1 and CDR2 sequences are SGHTA and FQGNSA. This CDR3 region has 15 residues. Losses at the gene ends were 5 bases for V and 8 bases for J; bases not matched to a gene: 12. CDR3 DNA sequence: TGTGCCAGCAGCCGTTTCGGGACAGGGAGAGGCGGCTACACCCTC. This codes for CASSRFGTGRGGYTL.

J is TRBJ1-6 and V is TRBV6-5, with 7 nucleotides matching TRBD1. V was pared by 4 bases and J by 7 bases, with 4 bases of the junction left unmatched. CDR3 length equals 14 residues. Germline CDR1 and CDR2: MNHEY and SVGAGI. DNA for the CDR3: TGTGCCAGCAGTTCCCCGGGACAGAATTCACCCCTCCACTTT. Amino acid sequence: CASSSPGQNSPLHF.

This clone appeared a single time. This chain uses TRBV7-9 with TRBJ1-3, with a weak D call TRBD1 (6 bases). V dropped 5 bases and J dropped 1 base, with 24 bases sitting between them. The CDR3 loop spans 19 amino acids. Germline values: CDR1 SEHNR, CDR2 FQNEAQ (reference sequence). The CDR3 DNA reads as TGTGCCAGCAGCCCGTTAAAACCGGGACAAGCTCCATCTGGAAACACCATATATTTT. Its translation: CASSPLKPGQAPSGNTIYF. Drawing the rest from reference TRBV7-9 and TRBJ1-3, the complete variable domain is DTGVSQNPRHKITKRGQNVTFRCDPISEHNRLYWYRQTLGQGPEFLTYFQNEAQLEKSRLLSDRFSAERPKGSFSTLEIQRTEQGDSAMYLCASSPLKPGQAPSGNTIYFGEGSWLTVV.

The chain employs TRBV9 and TRBJ1-1; maybe TRBD1 (6 bases). This CDR3 is 15 amino acids long. Germline assignment: CDR1 SGDLS and CDR2 YYNGEE. V was clipped by 4 bases and J by 0 bases, with 13 bases between them. CDR3 in amino acids: CASSPGDTMNTEAFF. CDR3 sequence (DNA): TGTGCCAGCAGCCCAGGGGACACCATGAACACTGAAGCTTTCTTT. The full variable domain, in which reference TRBV9 and TRBJ1-1 provide the parts outside the CDR3, is DSGVTQTPKHLITATGQRVTLRCSPRSGDLSVYWYQQSLDQGLQFLIQYYNGEERAKGNILERFSAQQFPDLHSELNLSSLELGDSALYFCASSPGDTMNTEAFFGQGTRLTVV.

This clone appeared a single time. The genes are TRBV2 and TRBJ1-6; 8 bases match TRBD1. Germline loops: CDR1 SNHLY, CDR2 FYNNEI. The length of the CDR3 is 15 residues. After removal of 7 bases from V and 8 bases from J, the junction contained 10 bases not matched to a gene. The CDR3 here is CASKRDQGADSPLHF. CDR3 coding DNA: TGTGCCAGCAAGCGGGACCAGGGGGCGGATTCACCCCTCCACTTT.

The chain employs TRBV20-1 and TRBJ1-2, with D hard to call. CDR1 and CDR2 from the germline V gene are DFQATT and SNEGSKA (reference sequence). V gave up 1 base and J gave up 14 bases, with 14 bases separating them. CDR3 length equals 11 residues. DNA for the CDR3: TGCAGTGCTAGAGGTGGTGCCGCCGGGACCTTC. It is translated as CSARGGAAGTF.

A few counts support this clone. CDR3 sequence (DNA): TGTGCCAGCAGCTTGGGTGTGCGGGAGAGGGCAGATACGCAGTATTTT. Its translation: CASSLGVRERADTQYF. The chain combines TRBV11-3 with TRBJ2-3; 7 bases agree with TRBD2. The V gene end was trimmed by 3 bases and the J gene end by 4 bases; junction bases not matched to a gene: 10. CDR3 length: 16 amino acids. Germline assignment: CDR1 SGHNT and CDR2 YENEEA.

The chain links TRBV4-1 to TRBJ1-6; TRBD1 is a possible D gene (6 bases). Germline V gene sequence: CDR1 MGHRA, CDR2 YSYEKL. The V gene lost 1 base and the J gene lost 7 bases, with 14 bases spanning the gap. The CDR3 covers 16 residues. Here the CDR3 reads CASSQGGGRGNSPLHF. The CDR3 DNA is TGCGCCAGCAGCCAAGGAGGCGGCAGGGGAAATTCACCCCTCCACTTT.

The table lists this clone with a count of one. The chain employs TRBV5-4 and TRBJ1-4; D gene ambiguous. CDR1 and CDR2 from the germline V gene are SGHNT and YYREEE (reference sequence). With 5 bases removed from V and 11 bases from J, the gap between germline ends came to 28 bases. The CDR3 totals 17 residues. CDR3 in amino acids: CASSLLTTGKATGKLFF. DNA for the CDR3: TGTGCCAGCAGTCTATTAACGACCGGAAAAGCAACGGGGAAACTGTTTTTT.

This clone was recorded only once. The chain joins TRBV4-3 to TRBJ2-7, with 9 bases aligning to TRBD2. The CDR3 covers 14 residues. The junction had 2 bases not matched to a gene; V was cut back by 1 base and J by 4 bases. Per the germline V gene, CDR1 is LGHNA and CDR2 is YSLEER. CDR3 residues: CASSQAAGGYEQYF. The CDR3 nucleotides are TGCGCCAGCAGCCAAGCAGCGGGAGGATACGAGCAGTACTTC.

This chain uses TRBV6-5 with TRBJ2-4; tentatively, D is TRBD2 (5 bases). CDR1 is MNHEY and CDR2 is SVGAGI in the germline V gene. There are 13 residues in the CDR3. The V and J ends lost 0 bases and 16 bases respectively, with 16 bases between them. In DNA, the CDR3 is TGTGCCAGCAGTTACTCCCGGGGATCTCTGAACTACTTC. This gives the protein CASSYSRGSLNYF.

This rearrangement joins TRBV15 to TRBJ2-2, with D possibly matching TRBD1 (5 bases). The CDR3 covers 15 residues. From germline, CDR1 is LNHNV and CDR2 YYDKDF (reference sequence). V lost 2 bases, J lost 4 bases, and 11 bases lay in between. The CDR3 DNA sequence: TGTGCCACCAGCAGACCAGACAGATCCACCGGGGAGCTGTTTTTT. Translating gives CATSRPDRSTGELFF.

The V and J genes are TRBV9 and TRBJ2-2; 8 bases agree with TRBD2. The CDR3 has 15 amino acids. Trimming at V came to 1 base and at J to 1 base, leaving 0 bases not matched to a gene. Germline-derived CDR1 and CDR2 are SGDLS and YYNGEE. The CDR3 DNA follows: TGTGCCAGCAGCGTAACTAGCGGGAACACCGGGGAGCTGTTTTTT. The encoded protein is CASSVTSGNTGELFF. Filled out from reference TRBV9 and TRBJ2-2, the complete variable domain reads DSGVTQTPKHLITATGQRVTLRCSPRSGDLSVYWYQQSLDQGLQFLIQYYNGEERAKGNILERFSAQQFPDLHSELNLSSLELGDSALYFCASSVTSGNTGELFFGEGSRLTVL.

The rearrangement links TRBV5-1 to TRBJ2-5; 13 bases match TRBD2. The V gene end was trimmed by 4 bases and the J gene end by 7 bases; junction bases not matched to a gene: 10. The CDR3 contains 16 residues. Germline V gene sequence: CDR1 SGHRS, CDR2 YFSETQ. The CDR3 sequence is CASSPGTSGTLVTQYF. CDR3 sequence (DNA): TGCGCCAGCAGCCCAGGGACTAGCGGGACCTTGGTGACCCAGTACTTC.

The CDR3, as DNA: TGTGCCAGCATCGAGAGGGGGGGAGACTATGGCTACACCTTC. Its protein product is CASIERGGDYGYTF. The rearrangement uses TRBV7-9 and TRBJ1-2, with a weak D call TRBD1 (6 bases). The CDR3 runs to 14 residues. CDR1 and CDR2 (germline): SEHNR, FQNEAQ (reference sequence). Trimming removed 7 bases at V and 3 bases at J, with 15 bases between.

The CDR3 loop is CASSLGGSGLQETQYF. The CDR3 DNA reads as TGCGCCAGCAGCTTGGGGGGGAGCGGGCTCCAAGAGACCCAGTACTTC. V and J are TRBV5-1 and TRBJ2-5; possible D gene TRBD2, 6 bases. Germline V CDR1 and CDR2: SGHRS, YFSETQ. V was clipped by 0 bases and J by 1 base, with 13 bases between them. This CDR3 contains 16 residues.

The gene calls are TRBV7-6 and TRBJ2-1; tentatively, D is TRBD1 (5 bases). This CDR3 is built from 15 residues. Germline values: CDR1 SGHVS, CDR2 FNYEAQ. Trimming left V 2 bases short and J 8 bases short, with 16 bases between. This CDR3 is CASSLLGQGIDEQFF. The DNA of the CDR3 is TGTGCCAGCAGCTTACTTGGTCAGGGTATCGATGAGCAGTTCTTC.

The chain has TRBV4-1 and TRBJ1-4; TRBD1 is a possible D gene (6 bases). The CDR3 is 15 residues long. V lost 0 bases to trimming and J lost 4 bases, with 9 bases between them. CDR1 and CDR2 (germline): MGHRA, YSYEKL. The CDR3 nucleotides read TGCGCCAGCAGCCAAGACGGGACACTTAATGAAAAACTGTTTTTT. Translating it yields CASSQDGTLNEKLFF.

The chain combines TRBV9 with TRBJ2-1; 9 positions match TRBD2. Germline V gene sequence: CDR1 SGDLS, CDR2 YYNGEE. This CDR3 is 16 amino acids long. The J segment lost 2 bases and the V segment lost 4 bases, leaving 7 bases of the junction unmatched. The CDR3 reads CASSTSGGSTYNEQFF. The CDR3 region has the DNA TGTGCCAGCAGCACAAGCGGGGGGTCTACCTACAATGAGCAGTTCTTC.